Presented here are 31 T cell receptor beta chains from one specimen sequenced in a study of blood T cell repertoires in COVID-19 (dated by TCRdb to the early 2020s). The library was produced with the immunoSEQ multiplex PCR assay. Held by TCRdb, this immuneACCESS table contains in-frame sequences only and omits some clones. Under half of the omission traces to an unresolved V gene where checked; the cause of the rest is unknown. Here the sample has tens of thousands of clones; approximately 90% occur a single time. The top ten constitute 1.6% of the sample. The sequenced material came from peripheral blood. Source of these receptors: a man in his 60s with acute or convalescent COVID-19.

V usage is TRBV19 and J usage is TRBJ2-2, with 11 bases lining up with TRBD1. V shed 5 bases, J shed 7 bases, and the junction held 9 bases outside the gene matches. This CDR3 is 16 amino acids long. Germline V lookup: CDR1 LNHDA, CDR2 SQIVND (reference sequence). CDR3 loop: CASSSRTGGRGGELFF. CDR3 DNA sequence: TGTGCCAGTAGTTCAAGGACAGGGGGCAGGGGCGGGGAGCTGTTTTTT.

This rearrangement joins TRBV11-2 to TRBJ1-4, with 7 bases aligning to TRBD1. Losses at the gene ends were 2 bases for V and 7 bases for J; bases not matched to a gene: 10. Germline lookup yields CDR1 SGHAT and CDR2 FQNNGV. This CDR3 contains 16 residues. CDR3 DNA sequence: TGTGCCAGCAGCTTACGTCGACAGGGTTATGGTGAAAAACTGTTTTTT. This encodes CASSLRRQGYGEKLFF.

The J gene is TRBJ1-6, the V gene TRBV2; 11 bases map to TRBD1. Germline V gene data show CDR1 as SNHLY and CDR2 as FYNNEI. The V and J ends lost 8 bases and 10 bases, in that order; junction bases with no gene match: 4. The CDR3 extends over 13 amino acids. Here the CDR3 reads CASQGQGGSPLHF. The CDR3 nucleotides read TGTGCCAGCCAGGGACAGGGGGGATCACCCCTCCACTTT.

CDR3 in DNA: TGTGCCATCAGCGGACAGGGGGCTGCTGGGGCCAACGTCCTGACTTTC. It specifies CAISGQGAAGANVLTF. V and J are TRBV10-3 and TRBJ2-6, with 11 bases identical to TRBD1. This CDR3 has 16 residues. V was pared by 6 bases and J by 2 bases, with 3 bases of the junction left unmatched. CDR1 and CDR2 from the germline V gene are ENHRY and SYGVKD.

The V call is TRBV29-1, the J call TRBJ1-2; D is possibly TRBD1 (5 bases). V lost 3 bases, J lost 4 bases, and 9 bases lay in between. The germline gives CDR1 SQVTM, CDR2 ANQGSEA. The CDR3 is 12 amino acids. CDR3 DNA sequence: TGCAGCGTTGAGGACACCTCCTATGGCTACACCTTC. Its translation: CSVEDTSYGYTF.

The chain uses TRBV15 and TRBJ2-1, with 8 bases lining up with TRBD1. This CDR3 has 17 residues. Trimming removed 0 bases from V and 7 bases from J; junction bases left unmatched: 11. Germline assignment: CDR1 LNHNV and CDR2 YYDKDF (reference sequence). The CDR3 spells CATSRDSPGQVFNEQFF. CDR3 sequence (DNA): TGTGCCACCAGCAGAGATTCACCGGGACAGGTTTTTAATGAGCAGTTCTTC.

The J gene is TRBJ1-2, the V gene TRBV5-1, with D perhaps TRBD1 (5 bases). V was clipped by 4 bases and J by 5 bases, with 18 bases between them. Per germline, CDR1 SGHRS and CDR2 YFSETQ. The CDR3 has 15 residues. The CDR3: CASSGGSGLHYGYTF. CDR3 coding DNA: TGCGCCAGCAGCGGGGGGTCCGGCTTGCATTATGGCTACACCTTC.

CDR3 DNA sequence: TGTGCCAGCGGCCGGGACAGGCGTTACACAGATACGCAGTATTTT. It encodes CASGRDRRYTDTQYF. The chain has TRBV2 and TRBJ2-3; TRBD1 agrees at 8 bases. V was clipped by 8 bases and J by 2 bases; unmatched bases: 9. Germline V gene lookup returns CDR1 SNHLY and CDR2 FYNNEI. The CDR3 spans 15 residues.

The chain has TRBV24-1 and TRBJ1-4; D remains unclear. The V gene's germline CDR1 is KGHDR and CDR2 SFDVKD. Deletions cut 4 bases from V and 7 bases from J, with 18 bases between. The CDR3 totals 16 residues. This chain's CDR3 is CATSDTTLTSGEKLFF. CDR3 bases: TGTGCCACCAGTGACACAACTCTCACATCGGGTGAAAAACTGTTTTTT.

The chain combines TRBV4-2 with TRBJ1-3; TRBD1 agrees at 11 bases. The CDR3 has 19 amino acids. The ends lost 1 base at V and 0 bases at J; junction bases unmatched: 8. From germline, CDR1 is LGHNA and CDR2 YNFKEQ. The CDR3 is CASSQVPAGTGGSGNTIYF. The CDR3 region has the DNA TGTGCCAGCAGCCAAGTCCCGGCCGGGACAGGGGGCTCTGGAAACACCATATATTTT.

This sequence joins TRBV7-9 and TRBJ1-2, with 8 nucleotides matching TRBD1. This CDR3 has 14 amino acids. Germline CDR1 and CDR2: SEHNR and FQNEAQ (reference sequence). Trimming at V came to 5 bases and at J to 2 bases, leaving 4 bases not matched to a gene. CDR3 nucleotides: TGTGCCAGCAGCCCAGGACAGGGAAACTATGGCTACACCTTC. This encodes CASSPGQGNYGYTF.

This chain connects TRBV11-2 to TRBJ2-5; D call uncertain. CDR1 SGHAT and CDR2 FQNNGV come from the germline V gene. V lost 2 bases and J 4 bases, leaving 5 bases between the germline ends. This CDR3 region has 12 residues. The DNA of the CDR3 is TGTGCCAGCAGCTTAACGAGAGAGACCCAGTACTTC. It yields the protein CASSLTRETQYF. Looking up the rest from reference TRBV11-2 and TRBJ2-5 gives the full variable domain: EAGVAQSPRYKIIEKRQSVAFWCNPISGHATLYWYQQILGQGPKLLIQFQNNGVVDDSQLPKDRFSAERLKGVDSTLKIQPAKLEDSAVYLCASSLTRETQYFGPGTRLLVL.

The V gene is TRBV10-2, the J gene TRBJ1-1; D may be TRBD1 (5 bases). V was cut by 2 bases and J by 7 bases, with 17 bases left in between. This CDR3 is 15 amino acids long. Germline lookup yields CDR1 WSHSY and CDR2 SAAADI. DNA of the CDR3: TGCGCCAGCAGTGAGAGCGAGACATTAGGGGATGAAGCTTTCTTT. Its protein is CASSESETLGDEAFF.

This CDR3 reads CASSLELRQETQYF. CDR3 coding DNA: TGCGCCAGCAGCTTGGAACTACGTCAAGAGACCCAGTACTTC. The chain couples TRBV5-1 to TRBJ2-5; D unclear. Germline loops: CDR1 SGHRS, CDR2 YFSETQ. V gave up 0 bases and J gave up 2 bases, with 8 bases separating them. This CDR3 contains 14 residues.

The CDR3 sequence: CASRSGQKNEKLFF. The DNA of the CDR3 is TGCGCCAGCCGCTCGGGACAGAAGAACGAAAAACTGTTTTTT. The gene calls are TRBV5-1 and TRBJ1-4, with TRBD1 identical over 7 bases. V dropped 7 bases and J dropped 8; count of bases not matched to a gene: 11. The CDR3 has 14 residues. Germline-derived CDR1 and CDR2 are SGHRS and YFSETQ.

The genes are TRBV19 and TRBJ1-5; TRBD1 aligns across 8 bases. There are 14 residues in the CDR3. From germline, CDR1 is LNHDA and CDR2 SQIVND (reference sequence). V gave up 8 bases and J gave up 3 bases; unmatched junction bases: 6. Written as DNA, the CDR3 is TGTGCCAGTGGGACAGGAGCCAACAATCAGCCCCAGCATTTT. Translating it yields CASGTGANNQPQHF. Full variable domain (outside the CDR3, taken from reference TRBV19 and TRBJ1-5): DGGITQSPKYLFRKEGQNVTLSCEQNLNHDAMYWYRQDPGQGLRLIYYSQIVNDFQKGDIAEGYSVSREKKESFPLTVTSAQKNPTAFYLCASGTGANNQPQHFGDGTRLSIL.

The chain joins TRBV6-2 or TRBV6-3 to TRBJ2-1; possibly TRBD1 for D (6 bases). In germline, CDR1 is MNHEY, CDR2 SVGEGT. CDR3 length: 18 amino acids. The V gene lost 4 bases and the J gene lost 4 bases, with 23 bases spanning the gap. The CDR3 spells CASSSLLDGTHTYNEQFF. The CDR3 DNA is TGTGCCAGCAGTTCTCTCCTTGATGGGACACACACTTACAATGAGCAGTTCTTC.

The chain uses TRBV3-1 (or the pseudogene TRBV3-2) and TRBJ1-4; TRBD1 matches at 11 bases. With 1 base clipped from V and 10 bases from J, the junction kept 5 bases outside the gene matches. In germline, CDR1 is LGHDT, CDR2 YNNKEL (reference sequence). The CDR3 sequence is 15 residues long. This chain's CDR3 is CASSQAGTGGAKLFF. CDR3 sequence (DNA): TGTGCCAGCAGCCAAGCTGGGACAGGGGGTGCAAAACTGTTTTTT.

The DNA of the CDR3 is TGTGCCAGCAGCCGCCAGACACGACTAGCGGGGGGTAAGGGGGAGCAGTTCTTC. It is translated as CASSRQTRLAGGKGEQFF. The chain is built from TRBV11-2 and TRBJ2-1; 13 nucleotides line up with TRBD2. The V and J ends lost 5 bases and 10 bases, in that order; junction bases with no gene match: 17. Germline V CDR1 and CDR2: SGHAT, FQNNGV. The CDR3 is made up of 18 amino acids.

The chain recombines TRBV11-2 with TRBJ1-2; D might be TRBD1 (6 bases). The V gene's germline CDR1 is SGHAT and CDR2 FQNNGV. Trimming cost V 5 bases and J 3 bases, with 22 bases left between them. The CDR3 runs to 17 residues. This CDR3 is CASSEPIGAGEHYGYTF. CDR3 in DNA: TGTGCCAGCAGCGAACCAATTGGGGCAGGGGAGCACTATGGCTACACCTTC.

This chain uses TRBV4-1 with TRBJ1-1; D unclear. The germline V gene has CDR1 MGHRA and CDR2 YSYEKL. The CDR3 is 15 amino acids. V lost 0 bases to trimming and J lost 4 bases, with 12 bases between them. The CDR3 coding sequence is TGCGCCAGCAGCCAAGATCTGTCCGGGAGCACTGAAGCTTTCTTT. This encodes CASSQDLSGSTEAFF.

The gene calls are TRBV5-4 and TRBJ1-2; 9 nucleotides agree with TRBD1. The CDR3 runs to 16 residues. J was trimmed by 7 bases and V by 4 bases; bases with no gene match: 14. Germline CDR1 and CDR2: SGHNT and YYREEE (reference sequence). CDR3 region: CASSARDREVGSGYTF. CDR3 bases: TGTGCCAGCAGCGCACGGGACAGGGAGGTGGGGTCTGGCTACACCTTC.

This chain links TRBV3-1 (or the pseudogene TRBV3-2) with TRBJ1-1, with D tentatively TRBD1 (6 bases). Looked up from germline, CDR1 is LGHDT and CDR2 is YNNKEL (reference sequence). This CDR3 is 15 amino acids long. Trimming cost V 4 bases and J 0 bases, with 12 bases left between them. The CDR3 loop is CASSPQRTVNTEAFF. The CDR3 region has the DNA TGTGCCAGCAGCCCTCAACGGACAGTGAACACTGAAGCTTTCTTT.

The chain joins TRBV6-5 to TRBJ2-3; weak D call: TRBD2 (6 bases). The germline V gene has CDR1 MNHEY and CDR2 SVGAGI. Trimming took 4 bases from V and 1 from J, leaving 15 bases between them. CDR3 length equals 16 residues. The CDR3 loop reads CASSFRRGIGTDTQYF. DNA of the CDR3: TGTGCCAGCAGTTTCAGGCGGGGAATCGGCACAGATACGCAGTATTTT.

About this clone itself: Other DNA sequences of this sample code for an identical CDR3. V gene TRBV7-9 combines with J gene TRBJ2-7; tentative D call: TRBD1 (5 bases). The CDR3 is 13 amino acids. CDR1 SEHNR and CDR2 FQNEAQ come from the germline V gene (reference sequence). V lost 5 bases and J lost 0, with 8 bases in between. The CDR3 loop is CASSRGSSYEQYF. The CDR3 DNA reads TGTGCCAGCAGCAGGGGCAGCTCCTACGAGCAGTACTTC.

The rearrangement joins TRBV5-1 to TRBJ2-5, with D hard to call. V dropped 4 bases and J dropped 2 bases, with 3 bases sitting between them. Per the germline V gene, CDR1 is SGHRS and CDR2 is YFSETQ. This CDR3 has 11 residues. The CDR3 nucleotides are TGCGCCAGCAGCCTTCAAGAGACCCAGTACTTC. It codes for CASSLQETQYF.

This chain joins TRBV24-1 and TRBJ1-5; D is ambiguous. CDR1 and CDR2 from the germline V gene are KGHDR and SFDVKD. V shed 3 bases and J shed 2 bases, with 10 bases lying between them. The CDR3 extends over 15 amino acids. This CDR3 reads CATSDARGGNQPQHF. CDR3 in DNA: TGTGCCACCAGTGATGCCCGGGGAGGCAATCAGCCCCAGCATTTT.

J is TRBJ1-5 and V is TRBV3-1 (or the pseudogene TRBV3-2), with 8 bases that match TRBD1. Germline V gives CDR1 LGHDT, CDR2 YNNKEL (reference sequence). The CDR3 spans 17 residues. The V gene end was trimmed by 2 bases and the J gene end by 10 bases; junction bases not matched to a gene: 16. The CDR3 spells CASSQWTPGTGRKPQHF. CDR3 in DNA: TGTGCCAGCAGCCAATGGACGCCGGGGACAGGAAGGAAACCCCAGCATTTT.

The rearrangement uses TRBV6-1 and TRBJ1-1; tentative D call: TRBD1 (5 bases). The V and J ends lost 1 base and 6 bases respectively, with 12 bases between them. The CDR3 totals 14 residues. Germline values: CDR1 MNHNS, CDR2 SASEGT. As DNA, the CDR3 is TGTGCCAGCAGTGAAGGCGGCAGGGCAGCTGAAGCTTTCTTT. This encodes CASSEGGRAAEAFF.

The chain links TRBV9 to TRBJ2-1, with TRBD2 matching over 7 bases. From germline, CDR1 is SGDLS and CDR2 YYNGEE. The CDR3 has 17 residues. Trimming at V came to 4 bases and at J to 8 bases, leaving 18 bases not matched to a gene. CDR3 in DNA: TGTGCCAGCAGCCCGCGAGGAGGGACTATCCTCCCGTATGAGCAGTTCTTC. Its translation is CASSPRGGTILPYEQFF.

The chain has TRBV19 and TRBJ2-2; 11 positions match TRBD1. The V gene's germline CDR1 is LNHDA and CDR2 SQIVND (reference sequence). The junction had 8 bases not matched to a gene; V was cut back by 10 bases and J by 4 bases. The length of the CDR3 is 15 residues. CDR3 bases: TGTGCCACTACCCGGGACAGGGGGTCCACCGGGGAGCTGTTTTTT. Protein: CATTRDRGSTGELFF.